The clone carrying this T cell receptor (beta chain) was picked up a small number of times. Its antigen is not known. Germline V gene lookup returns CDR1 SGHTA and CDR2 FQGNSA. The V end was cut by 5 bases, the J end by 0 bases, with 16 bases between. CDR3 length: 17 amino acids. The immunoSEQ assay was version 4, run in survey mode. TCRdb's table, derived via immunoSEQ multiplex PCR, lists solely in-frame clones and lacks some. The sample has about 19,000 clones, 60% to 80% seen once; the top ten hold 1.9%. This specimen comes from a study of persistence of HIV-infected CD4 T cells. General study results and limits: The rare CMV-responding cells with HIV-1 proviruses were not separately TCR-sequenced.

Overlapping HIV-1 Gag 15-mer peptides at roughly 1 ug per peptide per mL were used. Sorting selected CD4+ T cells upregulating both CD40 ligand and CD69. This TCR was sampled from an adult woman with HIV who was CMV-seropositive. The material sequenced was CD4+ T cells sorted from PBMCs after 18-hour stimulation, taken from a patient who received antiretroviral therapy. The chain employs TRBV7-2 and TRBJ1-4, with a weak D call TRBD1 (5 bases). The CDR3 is CASSPTSDTSTNEKLFF. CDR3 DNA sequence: TGTGCCAGCAGCCCAACCTCGGACACTTCAACTAATGAAAAACTGTTTTTT.